This T cell receptor (beta chain) was captured in a study of T cells in Graves' hyperthyroidism and ophthalmopathy. Germline CDR1 is SGHTA and CDR2 is FQGTGA. Trimming removed 4 bases from V and 7 bases from J, with 11 bases in between. The CDR3 runs to 13 residues. There were TCR beta CDR3 regions amplified from RNA transcripts. The HTBI primer set was used in a first-round RT-PCR of the TCR CDR3. TCRdb reanalysed the multiplex PCR reads using MiXCR and keeps one entry per CDR3 protein. Among 250,000 to 300,000 distinct CDR3 sequences listed, roughly 19% were seen once. The sequenced sample was blood. The sequence came from a man in his forties or fifties with Graves' ophthalmopathy. This chain uses TRBV7-3 with TRBJ2-1; D not certain. CDR3 DNA sequence: TGTGCCAGCAGCTCCTATTCCTCGAATGAGCAGTTCTTC. Translating gives CASSSYSSNEQFF.